The subject of this entry is one T cell receptor (beta chain). This sample is drawn from a study of blood T cell repertoires in COVID-19. Study-level information: Collection of acute and convalescent COVID-19 samples took place in the United States, Italy and Spain. PBMCs, B-cell-depleted T cells, or T cells were the source of the cDNA or gDNA that made up the material.

As originally analysed: Nucleated cell number was recorded as an estimate derived from reference gene primer amplification. Assay used: immunoSEQ multiplex PCR; TCRdb lists only in-frame clones, some missing. From that table come the V and J calls and clone size; the DNA was used to work out D and trimming. The repertoire has roughly 150,000 clones, around four fifths of them found once; the top ten carry approximately 19%. The CDR3 sequence is 16 residues long. Looked up from germline, CDR1 is SGHNT and CDR2 is YENEEA. Trimming cost V 4 bases and J 5 bases; bases outside gene matches: 13. This TCR came from a woman aged 70-85 years who had recovered from COVID-19. Sequences were obtained from peripheral blood. V and J are TRBV11-3 and TRBJ2-7, with TRBD2 identical over 8 bases. Here the CDR3 DNA reads TGTGCCAGCAGCTCCGGGGGGGGCAGGGGAACCCACGAGCAGTACTTC. Protein: CASSSGGGRGTHEQYF.